The 13 T cell receptor beta chains below were found in one sample sequenced in a study of T-cell memory formation after mild COVID-19. From the 5' RACE reads, TCRdb called clonotypes with MiXCR, one entry per CDR3 protein. Altogether about 340,000 distinct CDR3 sequences are present, 10% to 15% being singletons, with the ten largest covering about 22%. Material: PBMCs or a T cell subset sorted from them (not recorded which). Receptor source: a man younger than 30 who had mild COVID-19 (a few samples of this study predate the infection). Cell type and time point are not known.

This clonotype was counted a few times. The chain recombines TRBV6-1 with TRBJ2-3; D is unresolved. This CDR3 is built from 14 residues. V lost 6 bases and J 9 bases, leaving 19 bases between the germline ends. Germline assignment: CDR1 MNHNS and CDR2 SASEGT. The CDR3 DNA follows: TGTGCCAGCAGAGTGAATCTCGGCGCCGGGACGCAGTATTTT. Its protein product is CASRVNLGAGTQYF.

This chain joins TRBV5-6 and TRBJ2-7, with TRBD1 identical over 10 bases. The CDR3 has 16 residues. The germline V gene has CDR1 SGHDT and CDR2 YYEEEE. After removal of 4 bases from V and 2 bases from J, the junction contained 9 bases not matched to a gene. This CDR3 reads CASSVPGTGAPYEQYV. The CDR3 nucleotides read TGTGCCAGCAGCGTGCCCGGGACAGGGGCCCCCTACGAGCAGTACGTC.

This clonotype occurred a few times. The rearrangement uses TRBV28 and TRBJ1-2, with D possibly matching TRBD1 (6 bases). V gave up 7 bases and J gave up 2 bases, with 20 bases separating them. The CDR3 covers 16 residues. The V gene's germline CDR1 is MDHEN and CDR2 SYDVKM. CDR3 sequence (DNA): TGTGCCAGCACCGCGACAAGGGGGGATCTCAACTATGGCTACACCTTC. This gives the protein CASTATRGDLNYGYTF.

This clonotype showed up many times. The V gene is TRBV2, the J gene TRBJ1-5; a possible D gene is TRBD1 (5 bases). The V and J ends lost 7 bases and 6 bases respectively, with 13 bases between them. Germline CDR1 is SNHLY and CDR2 is FYNNEI. The CDR3 runs 13 residues. CDR3 loop: CASTGFGAQPQHF. The CDR3 DNA follows: TGTGCCAGCACCGGATTTGGGGCTCAGCCCCAGCATTTT.

The V call is TRBV7-2, the J call TRBJ1-2; 10 bases are shared with TRBD1. CDR3 size: 15 residues. Germline trimming cut 6 bases from V and 8 bases from J; bases unmatched to any gene: 12. CDR1 and CDR2 from the germline V gene are SGHTA and FQGNSA. In nucleotides, the CDR3 is TGTGCCAGCAGTCCCCGGACAGGGGGGTTTGGGGGCTACACCTTC. This gives the protein CASSPRTGGFGGYTF.

DNA for the CDR3: TGTGCCAGCAGTTACTCGTCCATTAGCAATCAGCCCCAGCATTTT. Translation: CASSYSSISNQPQHF. The rearrangement links TRBV6-6 to TRBJ1-5; D unresolved. This CDR3 region has 15 residues. Trimming pared 0 bases from V and 0 bases from J, leaving 6 bases between. Per the germline V gene, CDR1 is MNHNY and CDR2 is SVGAGI (reference sequence).

A few counts support this clonotype. The genes are TRBV19 and TRBJ2-1, with TRBD1 identical over 7 bases. V dropped 5 bases and J dropped 5; count of bases not matched to a gene: 9. Germline CDR1 and CDR2: LNHDA and SQIVND (reference sequence). The CDR3 loop spans 15 amino acids. The CDR3 loop reads CASSPTGTDHNEQFF. The DNA of the CDR3 is TGTGCCAGTAGTCCTACCGGGACAGATCACAATGAGCAGTTCTTC.

The V gene is TRBV4-1, the J gene TRBJ2-7, with D perhaps TRBD1 (5 bases). Trimming took off 1 base at V and 2 bases at J, with 9 bases between the two ends. The CDR3 covers 14 residues. The germline V gene encodes CDR1 MGHRA and CDR2 YSYEKL. The CDR3 DNA is TGCGCCAGCAGCCAAGCCGACAGCACCTACGAGCAGTACTTC. It encodes CASSQADSTYEQYF.

This clonotype was found a few times. The chain combines TRBV4-3 with TRBJ2-1; TRBD1 aligns across 12 bases. The V gene's germline CDR1 is LGHNA and CDR2 YSLEER. J lost 8 bases, V lost 1 base, and 9 bases had no gene match. This CDR3 has 17 residues. The CDR3 region is CASSQAPGTGGKDEQFF. The CDR3 DNA sequence: TGCGCCAGCAGCCAAGCCCCCGGGACAGGGGGCAAGGATGAGCAGTTCTTC.

This clonotype appeared many times. V and J are TRBV6-6 and TRBJ1-1; the match to TRBD1 covers 7 bases. With 6 bases clipped from V and 6 bases from J, the junction kept 19 bases outside the gene matches. Per the germline V gene, CDR1 is MNHNY and CDR2 is SVGAGI (reference sequence). The CDR3 length is 17 residues. CDR3 sequence reads: CASSRIPDPLGTAEAFF. CDR3 coding DNA: TGTGCCAGCAGCCGGATCCCCGACCCCCTGGGGACAGCTGAAGCTTTCTTT.

The rearrangement links TRBV18 to TRBJ2-3; D is perhaps TRBD1 (6 bases). This CDR3 has 13 amino acids. Trimming cost V 3 bases and J 4 bases, with 8 bases left between them. From germline, CDR1 is KGHSH and CDR2 LQKENI. CDR3 sequence: CASSPTGSDTQYF. CDR3 DNA: TGTGCCAGCTCACCCACAGGGTCAGATACGCAGTATTTT.

The table lists this clonotype with a few counts. For the CDR3, the DNA is TGTGCCAGCAGTTACCTCCGACAGGGAAGCACAGATACGCAGTATTTT. Its translation: CASSYLRQGSTDTQYF. This rearrangement joins TRBV6-2 or TRBV6-3 to TRBJ2-3; the match to TRBD1 covers 7 bases. J was trimmed by 0 bases and V by 2 bases; bases with no gene match: 5. Germline-derived CDR1 and CDR2 are MNHEY and SVGEGT. The CDR3 sequence is 16 residues long.

The V gene is TRBV11-2, the J gene TRBJ1-2; D remains unclear. Per germline, CDR1 SGHAT and CDR2 FQNNGV. The CDR3 is 17 residues long. V gave up 3 bases and J gave up 4 bases, with 21 bases separating them. The DNA for the CDR3 is TGTGCCAGCAGCTTTCCCAGTGTTTCGCCGTCAGGCTATGGCTACACCTTC. This encodes CASSFPSVSPSGYGYTF.